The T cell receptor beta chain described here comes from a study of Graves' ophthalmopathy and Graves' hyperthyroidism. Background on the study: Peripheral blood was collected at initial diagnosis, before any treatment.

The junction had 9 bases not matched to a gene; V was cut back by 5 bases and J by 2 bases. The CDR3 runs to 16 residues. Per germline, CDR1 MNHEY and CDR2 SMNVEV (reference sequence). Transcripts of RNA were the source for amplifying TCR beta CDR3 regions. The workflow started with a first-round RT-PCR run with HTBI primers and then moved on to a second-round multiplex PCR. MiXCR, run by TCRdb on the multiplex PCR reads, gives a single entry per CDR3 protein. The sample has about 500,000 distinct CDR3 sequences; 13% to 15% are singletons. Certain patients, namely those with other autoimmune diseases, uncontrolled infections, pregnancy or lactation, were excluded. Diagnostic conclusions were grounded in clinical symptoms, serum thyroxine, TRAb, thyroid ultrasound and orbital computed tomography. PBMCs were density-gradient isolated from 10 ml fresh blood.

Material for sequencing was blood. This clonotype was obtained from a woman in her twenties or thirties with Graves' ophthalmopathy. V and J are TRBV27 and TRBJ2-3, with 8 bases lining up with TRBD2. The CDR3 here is CASSTSGRGNTDTQYF. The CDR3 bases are TGTGCCAGCAGTACGAGCGGGAGAGGGAACACAGATACGCAGTATTTT.